Listed here are 9 T cell receptor beta chains from one sample, sequenced in a study of CD8 T cells in Susac syndrome. Random hexamers primed reverse transcription of about 0.45 to 1 ug RNA. TCRdb called the immunoSEQ multiplex PCR reads again in MiXCR, with one record for every CDR3 protein. The sample comprises roughly 80,000 distinct CDR3 sequences, around nine tenths of which are singletons, and under 0.6% rests with the top ten. Material for sequencing was CD8+ T cells from PBMCs. These receptor sequences come from a human donor with multiple sclerosis.

V is TRBV6-2 or TRBV6-3 and J is TRBJ2-1; 8 positions match TRBD1. J gave up 5 bases and V 7 bases, and 7 bases lay outside the gene matches. CDR1 and CDR2 from the germline V gene are MNHEY and SVGEGT. The CDR3 is 14 amino acids. Written as DNA, the CDR3 is TGTGCCAGCAACGACGGGACAGGAAACAATGAGCAGTTCTTC. Amino acids: CASNDGTGNNEQFF.

This sequence joins TRBV9 and TRBJ1-5; D remains unclear. This CDR3 contains 15 residues. Germline values: CDR1 SGDLS, CDR2 YYNGEE. V was pared by 0 bases and J by 0 bases, with 7 bases between. In DNA form, the CDR3 reads TGTGCCAGCAGCGTAGATCCAGATAGCAATCAGCCCCAGCATTTT. Translating gives CASSVDPDSNQPQHF.

This rearrangement joins TRBV9 to TRBJ2-2, with D unresolved. Germline V gives CDR1 SGDLS, CDR2 YYNGEE. CDR3 length: 15 residues. Trimming cost V 5 bases and J 0 bases, with 11 bases left between them. This chain's CDR3 is CASRPTSANTGELFF. CDR3 coding DNA: TGTGCCAGCAGGCCGACAAGCGCGAACACCGGGGAGCTGTTTTTT.

The rearrangement uses TRBV4-3 and TRBJ2-7, with TRBD2 matching over 10 bases. The CDR3 totals 18 residues. The germline gives CDR1 LGHNA, CDR2 YSLEER. V was pared by 0 bases and J by 3 bases, with 11 bases of the junction left unmatched. This CDR3 reads CASSQEVQREGLSYEQYF. DNA for the CDR3: TGCGCCAGCAGCCAAGAGGTTCAGCGGGAGGGCCTTAGCTACGAGCAGTACTTC.

This chain joins TRBV12-3 or TRBV12-4 and TRBJ2-5; D may be TRBD2 (5 bases). CDR3 size: 14 residues. The ends were cut back, 5 bases at V and 5 bases at J, with 15 bases in the middle. CDR3 in amino acids: CASSGGVGFETQYF. The CDR3 coding sequence is TGTGCCAGCAGTGGAGGCGTGGGGTTCGAGACCCAGTACTTC.

V gene TRBV7-9 combines with J gene TRBJ1-1; no definite D call. The CDR3 spans 15 residues. V dropped 0 bases and J dropped 1 base, with 9 bases sitting between them. Germline V gene data show CDR1 as SEHNR and CDR2 as FQNEAQ (reference sequence). CDR3 bases: TGTGCCAGCAGCTTAGCCGGCAGGTCGAACACTGAAGCTTTCTTT. Its protein product is CASSLAGRSNTEAFF. Based on the CDR3 plus reference TRBV7-9 and TRBJ1-1, the full variable domain is DTGVSQNPRHKITKRGQNVTFRCDPISEHNRLYWYRQTLGQGPEFLTYFQNEAQLEKSRLLSDRFSAERPKGSFSTLEIQRTEQGDSAMYLCASSLAGRSNTEAFFGQGTRLTVV.

This chain links TRBV6-5 with TRBJ2-1; 11 nucleotides match TRBD2. Losses at the gene ends were 7 bases for V and 7 bases for J; bases not matched to a gene: 6. The CDR3 runs to 14 residues. Germline CDR1 MNHEY, CDR2 SVGAGI. In DNA form, the CDR3 reads TGTGCCAGCAAGGTAGCGGGAGGGCCAAATGAGCAGTTCTTC. Translation gives CASKVAGGPNEQFF.

The CDR3, as DNA: TGCGCCAGCAGCCAAGAGACCCGAGCTGGAAACACCATATATTTT. It codes for CASSQETRAGNTIYF. The J gene is TRBJ1-3, the V gene TRBV4-1; D is uncertain. The CDR3 is 15 amino acids. The germline V gene encodes CDR1 MGHRA and CDR2 YSYEKL. Trimming left V 0 bases short and J 2 bases short, with 8 bases between.

The table lists this clonotype with a count of one. The rearrangement links TRBV30 to TRBJ1-5; no firm D call. Deletions cut 2 bases from V and 0 bases from J, with 17 bases between. The CDR3 totals 17 residues. Germline V gene data show CDR1 as GTSNPN and CDR2 as SVGIG (reference sequence). CDR3 in amino acids: CAWSMQINVYSNQPQHF. CDR3 nucleotide sequence: TGTGCCTGGAGTATGCAGATCAACGTTTATAGCAATCAGCCCCAGCATTTT.